This T cell receptor (beta chain) was sequenced for a study of shared clonotypes between healthy human individuals. Adult donors, all healthy and HIV-negative, had no recent acute infections or vaccinations. Sequencing used immunoSEQ multiplex PCR; TCRdb keeps in-frame clones, though not all of them. Of 1.5 million to 1.9 million clones listed, around 98% were seen once; the top ten hold approximately 0.44%. Study-level findings and limits: When naive CD4 clonotypes were compared across several donors, about 4.8% were shared. Blood was the sole source, and tissue repertoires probably differ. Even with large depth, rarefaction showed that sorted-subset sequencing was incomplete.

The CDR3 totals 13 residues. V lost 6 bases and J 2 bases, leaving 10 bases between the germline ends. Germline CDR1 and CDR2: MDHEN and SYDVKM. As for this clone: Its target is not known.

This chain links TRBV28 with TRBJ1-2; D unresolved. The TCR originated in a man aged 25 to 40 in good health. Sequencing input: naive CD4+ T cells sorted from blood. Regarding subset: CD45RA+ positively selected. The DNA for the CDR3 is TGTGCCAGCAGCTATCCGGGGAACTATGGCTACACCTTC. It codes for CASSYPGNYGYTF.